This is a list of T cell receptor beta chains from one sample in a study of T cell changes during pregnancy in multiple sclerosis. Measured with immunoSEQ multiplex PCR; TCRdb has only the in-frame clones, and not every one. This table has roughly 89,000 clones, 85% to 95% appearing once. The input for sequencing was peripheral blood, taken in the first trimester of pregnancy. The receptors were sampled from a female donor with multiple sclerosis, enrolled in a pregnancy study. CDR3s include the opening cysteine and the closing phenylalanine or tryptophan. The order of the fields is J gene, D gene, clone size, V gene, CDR3 protein, CDR3 DNA. D genes are given only for firm matches. Clone size is not always given. Where it is, it says once, few, many or a class for expanded clones.

>TRBJ2-7|TRBD2|.|TRBV11-2
CASSLAGGGAYEQYF
TGTGCCAGCAGCTTAGCGGGCGGGGGGGCCTACGAGCAGTACTTC
>TRBJ2-7|TRBD1|.|TRBV5-1
CASSLLQGAYEQYF
TGCGCCAGCAGCTTGTTGCAGGGGGCCTACGAGCAGTACTTC
>TRBJ2-5|.|.|TRBV7-7
CASSLIGGIQETQYF
TGTGCTAGCAGTTTAATAGGGGGTATCCAAGAGACCCAGTACTTC
>TRBJ2-3|.|.|TRBV11-2
CASSPVAGLPDTQYF
TGTGCCAGCAGCCCCGTGGCAGGGTTGCCAGATACGCAGTATTTT
>TRBJ2-2|.|.|TRBV7-9
CASTSSTGELFF
TGTGCCAGCACCTCCTCCACCGGGGAGCTGTTTTTT
>TRBJ1-1|.|.|TRBV7-6
CASSFGGPYEAFF
TGTGCCAGCAGCTTCGGGGGGCCGTATGAAGCTTTCTTT
>TRBJ2-2|TRBD2|.|TRBV7-7
CASSQPGSGGNTGELFF
TGTGCTAGCAGTCAACCGGGGAGCGGGGGGAACACCGGGGAGCTGTTTTTT
>TRBJ1-2|TRBD1|once|TRBV6-6
CASSYDRGGDGYTF
TGTGCCAGCAGTTACGACAGGGGAGGGGATGGCTACACCTTC
>TRBJ2-2|TRBD1|.|TRBV7-6
CASSANRDRGGGELFF
TGTGCCAGCAGCGCAAACCGGGACAGGGGTGGAGGGGAGCTGTTTTTT
>TRBJ1-4|.|.|TRBV6-6
CATGGPTNEKLFF
TGTGCCACCGGGGGGCCAACTAATGAAAAACTGTTTTTT
>TRBJ2-5|.|.|TRBV6-5
CASSYSSQGETQYF
TGTGCCAGCAGTTACTCTAGTCAGGGGGAGACCCAGTACTTC
>TRBJ2-7|TRBD2|.|TRBV11-1
CASSPRRGAVSYEQYF
TGTGCCAGCAGCCCGCGGCGGGGGGCGGTCTCCTACGAGCAGTACTTC
>TRBJ2-7|.|once|TRBV7-3
CASSLIEGRRQYF
TGTGCCAGCAGCTTAATCGAGGGCCGGAGGCAGTACTTC
>TRBJ2-7|.|.|TRBV9
CASSESPGSPYEQYF
TGTGCCAGCAGCGAGTCCCCGGGGTCACCCTACGAGCAGTACTTC
>TRBJ2-3|TRBD2|.|TRBV9
CASSVSSGDHTQYF
TGTGCCAGCAGCGTCAGTAGCGGGGATCATACGCAGTATTTT
>TRBJ1-5|.|.|TRBV6-1
CASSEASGGRQPQHF
TGTGCCAGCAGTGAAGCTTCAGGAGGGCGACAGCCCCAGCATTTT
>TRBJ2-1|.|.|TRBV9
CASSVGRLAGEQFF
TGTGCCAGCAGCGTAGGAAGGCTAGCTGGCGAGCAGTTCTTC
>TRBJ1-1|.|.|TRBV9
CASSVGGGGGGEAFF
TGTGCCAGCAGCGTAGGGGGGGGTGGGGGCGGTGAAGCTTTCTTT
>TRBJ2-5|.|.|TRBV11-2
CASSLGGRTQETQYF
TGTGCCAGCAGCTTAGGGGGCAGGACCCAAGAGACCCAGTACTTC
>TRBJ2-7|.|.|TRBV6-1
CASSAWLYNEQYF
TGTGCCAGCAGTGCGTGGCTGTACAACGAGCAGTACTTC
>TRBJ1-2|TRBD1|few|TRBV27
CASSPGTGIYGYTF
TGTGCCAGCAGTCCTGGGACAGGGATCTATGGCTACACCTTC
>TRBJ2-3|.|.|TRBV9
CASSPGPGFRTDTQYF
TGTGCCAGCAGCCCCGGTCCGGGGTTCCGCACAGATACGCAGTATTTT
>TRBJ2-3|TRBD2|.|TRBV2
CASSEIGAGTSGVGTQYF
TGTGCCAGCAGTGAAATCGGGGCCGGGACTAGCGGGGTGGGTACGCAGTATTTT
>TRBJ1-2|TRBD1|.|TRBV6-5
CASSKGQGALGYTF
TGTGCCAGCAGCAAGGGACAGGGGGCGCTTGGCTACACCTTC
>TRBJ1-4|.|.|TRBV7-9
CASSLQGPTNEKLFF
TGTGCCAGCAGCTTACAGGGCCCAACTAATGAAAAACTGTTTTTT